Below are 23 T cell receptor beta chains sequenced from a single sample in a study of cytomegalovirus exposure and HLA in healthy donors. Primers for the PCR totalled 60 Vbeta and 13 Jbeta. Here immunoSEQ multiplex PCR was the method, and the copy in TCRdb shows in-frame clones only, minus some. The table lists over 150,000 clones, roughly 67% of them singletons, with 5% to 6.5% in the top ten. The material sequenced was PBMCs. These receptors were taken from a woman between 18 and 30 years old in good health and CMV-seropositive.

The chain uses TRBV4-1 and TRBJ1-1, with D tentatively TRBD1 (5 bases). Trimming took 1 base from V and 7 from J, leaving 13 bases between them. CDR1 and CDR2 from the germline V gene are MGHRA and YSYEKL. The CDR3 contains 14 residues. For the CDR3, the DNA is TGCGCCAGCAGCCAAGTTCCGGGGGTTTATGAAGCTTTCTTT. This codes for CASSQVPGVYEAFF.

Only a few counts were recorded for this clone. This sequence joins TRBV5-1 and TRBJ1-2; no firm D call. The germline gives CDR1 SGHRS, CDR2 YFSETQ. This CDR3 spans 13 amino acids. The V gene lost 0 bases and the J gene lost 4 bases, with 7 bases spanning the gap. DNA of the CDR3: TGCGCCAGCAGCTTGGATGGAGCCTATGGCTACACCTTC. Encoded protein: CASSLDGAYGYTF.

The rearrangement joins TRBV19 to TRBJ1-2, with 9 bases lining up with TRBD1. The ends lost 1 base at V and 4 bases at J; junction bases unmatched: 4. Germline values: CDR1 LNHDA, CDR2 SQIVND (reference sequence). The CDR3 spans 15 residues. The CDR3 spells CASSIGTGQGYGYTF. CDR3 coding DNA: TGTGCCAGTAGTATAGGAACGGGACAGGGCTATGGCTACACCTTC.

The rearrangement uses TRBV5-8 and TRBJ2-3, with a weak D call TRBD1 (8 bases). The CDR3 loop spans 17 amino acids. From germline, CDR1 is SGHTS and CDR2 YDEGEE. Trimming took 0 bases from V and 2 from J, leaving 16 bases between them. The CDR3 DNA follows: TGTGCCAGCAGCTTGGCTACAGGGGGGGCGTCCACAGATACGCAGTATTTT. This codes for CASSLATGGASTDTQYF. Filled out from reference TRBV5-8 and TRBJ2-3, the complete variable domain reads EAGVTQSPTHLIKTRGQQATLRCSPISGHTSVYWYQQALGLGLQFLLWYDEGEERNRGNFPPRFSGRQFPNYSSELNVNALELEDSALYLCASSLATGGASTDTQYFGPGTRLTVL.

The V gene is TRBV7-2, the J gene TRBJ1-5; 7 bases fit TRBD1. The CDR3 loop spans 16 amino acids. With V trimmed by 3 bases and J by 2 bases, 7 bases remained unmatched. Germline CDR1 SGHTA, CDR2 FQGNSA. This CDR3 is CASSLAGTVGNQPQHF. CDR3 bases: TGTGCCAGCAGCTTGGCCGGGACAGTCGGCAATCAGCCCCAGCATTTT.

J is TRBJ2-3 and V is TRBV7-3, with D possibly matching TRBD1 (6 bases). Germline V CDR1 and CDR2: SGHTA, FQGTGA. The V end was cut by 3 bases, the J end by 1 base, with 8 bases between. This CDR3 is built from 14 residues. In nucleotides, the CDR3 is TGTGCCAGCAGCTTCGCAGGGGGCACAGATACGCAGTATTTT. Translated, it gives CASSFAGGTDTQYF.

The chain employs TRBV19 and TRBJ1-2, with 8 bases aligning to TRBD1. Unmatched junction bases numbered 9, after V lost 6 bases and J lost 9 bases. The germline V gene encodes CDR1 LNHDA and CDR2 SQIVND (reference sequence). The CDR3 consists of 13 residues. The CDR3 sequence is CASSPGQVLSYTF. The CDR3 DNA reads as TGTGCCAGTAGCCCGGGACAGGTCTTAAGCTACACCTTC.

This rearrangement joins TRBV9 to TRBJ2-2; 16 bases are shared with TRBD2. Germline V gene data show CDR1 as SGDLS and CDR2 as YYNGEE. This CDR3 spans 16 amino acids. With V trimmed by 4 bases and J by 5 bases, 2 bases remained unmatched. CDR3 sequence: CASSTGLAGGTGELFF. The DNA of the CDR3 is TGTGCCAGCAGCACGGGACTAGCGGGGGGGACCGGGGAGCTGTTTTTT.

The J gene is TRBJ2-7, the V gene TRBV14; D might be TRBD1 (6 bases). Germline CDR1 reads SGHDN; CDR2 reads FVKESK. V lost 0 bases, J lost 6 bases, and 9 bases lay in between. The CDR3 has 13 amino acids. The CDR3 sequence is CASSQEGRGEQYF. The CDR3 region has the DNA TGTGCCAGCAGCCAAGAGGGCAGGGGCGAGCAGTACTTC.

The J gene is TRBJ2-3, the V gene TRBV14, with D tentatively TRBD1 (6 bases). The CDR3 contains 16 residues. Trimming left V 1 base short and J 2 bases short, with 13 bases between. From germline, CDR1 is SGHDN and CDR2 FVKESK. As DNA, the CDR3 is TGTGCCAGCAGCCAAGTGACAGGTTCTGTCACAGATACGCAGTATTTT. Protein product: CASSQVTGSVTDTQYF.

This clone came up once. V gene TRBV2 combines with J gene TRBJ2-1; 11 bases map to TRBD1. CDR1 and CDR2 (germline): SNHLY, FYNNEI. With V trimmed by 1 base and J by 8 bases, 7 bases remained unmatched. This CDR3 has 16 residues. CDR3 in DNA: TGTGCCAGCAGTGAAGAACTGGACAGGGGGCGCGATGAGCAGTTCTTC. This gives the protein CASSEELDRGRDEQFF.

The chain carries TRBV14 and TRBJ2-7, with D tentatively TRBD2 (5 bases). The V end lost 3 bases, the J end lost 0 bases, and 9 bases lay between the germline ends. This CDR3 has 14 residues. The germline V gene encodes CDR1 SGHDN and CDR2 FVKESK. Written as DNA, the CDR3 is TGTGCCAGCAGCCATGCCGGGGTCTCCTACGAGCAGTACTTC. Residues: CASSHAGVSYEQYF.

V and J are TRBV30 and TRBJ2-5, with 11 nucleotides matching TRBD1. The end of the DNA aligns better with TRBJ2-7, so the J call may be wrong. The CDR3 spans 14 residues. The germline V gene has CDR1 GTSNPN and CDR2 SVGIG (reference sequence). The CDR3 protein is CAWSPGQGEYEQYF. In nucleotides, the CDR3 is TGTGCCTGGAGCCCGGGACAGGGGGAGTACGAGCAGTACTTC.

This clone was counted only a few times. J is TRBJ1-2 and V is TRBV19, with TRBD1 as a possible D gene (6 bases). Germline-derived CDR1 and CDR2 are LNHDA and SQIVND (reference sequence). Trimming left V 5 bases short and J 2 bases short, with 15 bases between. The CDR3 runs 15 residues. In nucleotides, the CDR3 is TGTGCCAGTAGTGTTTCCACAGGGAAGAACTATGGCTACACCTTC. Translating it yields CASSVSTGKNYGYTF.

A few counts support this clone. The chain links TRBV7-9 to TRBJ2-3; the D gene is possibly TRBD1 (7 bases). The CDR3 runs to 18 residues. Trimming took off 1 base at V and 2 bases at J, with 19 bases between the two ends. Germline CDR1 SEHNR, CDR2 FQNEAQ (reference sequence). The CDR3 protein is CASSLDLGQGGNTDTQYF. In DNA, the CDR3 is TGTGCCAGCAGCTTAGATCTGGGGCAGGGGGGAAACACAGATACGCAGTATTTT.

The chain carries TRBV7-9 and TRBJ1-1; D might be TRBD1 (6 bases). Germline CDR1 reads SEHNR; CDR2 reads FQNEAQ (reference sequence). Trimming pared 5 bases from V and 1 base from J, leaving 14 bases between. This CDR3 is 15 amino acids long. The CDR3 spells CASSEKQGTNTEAFF. The CDR3 region has the DNA TGTGCCAGCAGCGAAAAACAGGGAACGAACACTGAAGCTTTCTTT. Full variable domain (rest looked up from reference TRBV7-9 and TRBJ1-1): DTGVSQNPRHKITKRGQNVTFRCDPISEHNRLYWYRQTLGQGPEFLTYFQNEAQLEKSRLLSDRFSAERPKGSFSTLEIQRTEQGDSAMYLCASSEKQGTNTEAFFGQGTRLTVV.

The J gene is TRBJ1-2, the V gene TRBV5-6; 9 nucleotides match TRBD1. V shed 4 bases, J shed 4 bases, and the junction held 2 bases outside the gene matches. Looked up from germline, CDR1 is SGHDT and CDR2 is YYEEEE. The CDR3 consists of 13 residues. The CDR3 DNA sequence: TGTGCCAGCAGCCAGGACAGGGGCTATGGCTACACCTTC. Translation gives CASSQDRGYGYTF.

V and J are TRBV2 and TRBJ1-5; 8 bases align to TRBD1. The trim removed 5 bases at V and 6 bases at J, leaving 6 bases unmatched. The V gene's germline CDR1 is SNHLY and CDR2 FYNNEI. The CDR3 consists of 14 residues. In nucleotides, the CDR3 is TGTGCCAGCAGTTTCGGACAGGGAAGTCAGCCCCAGCATTTT. The encoded protein is CASSFGQGSQPQHF.

The V gene is TRBV6-1, the J gene TRBJ2-2; TRBD1 is a possible D gene (6 bases). Trimming removed 2 bases from V and 8 bases from J, with 18 bases in between. CDR1 MNHNS and CDR2 SASEGT come from the germline V gene. The CDR3 spans 16 residues. The CDR3 loop is CASSEKTGTGAGELFF. CDR3 DNA: TGTGCCAGCAGTGAAAAAACAGGGACCGGAGCAGGGGAGCTGTTTTTT.

The DNA of the CDR3 is TGTGCCTGGAGAGCACAGGGGGCCCCAAATGGCTACACCTTC. Protein: CAWRAQGAPNGYTF. The chain joins TRBV30 to TRBJ1-2; the match to TRBD1 covers 9 bases. The V gene's germline CDR1 is GTSNPN and CDR2 SVGIG (reference sequence). V gave up 3 bases and J gave up 6 bases; unmatched junction bases: 8. The CDR3 sequence is 14 residues long.

The chain is built from TRBV29-1 and TRBJ2-5; possible D gene TRBD1, 5 bases. CDR3 length equals 14 residues. V lost 4 bases, J lost 1 base, and 13 bases lay in between. Germline V gene data show CDR1 as SQVTM and CDR2 as ANQGSEA. The CDR3 loop reads CSVVLVTGQETQYF. CDR3 DNA: TGCAGCGTTGTATTGGTAACAGGCCAAGAGACCCAGTACTTC.

The table lists this clone with a few counts. The CDR3 loop is CAWSKGTVGFYGYTF. DNA for the CDR3: TGTGCCTGGAGTAAGGGGACAGTGGGATTCTATGGCTACACCTTC. The chain carries TRBV30 and TRBJ1-2; 7 bases align to TRBD1. Germline values: CDR1 GTSNPN, CDR2 SVGIG (reference sequence). The CDR3 sequence is 15 residues long. V shed 2 bases and J 4 bases; nucleotides not matched to a gene: 10.

This clone was detected only a few times. The chain couples TRBV4-1 to TRBJ2-5; TRBD1 aligns across 7 bases. The J call is doubtful: the DNA matches TRBJ2-7 better. The CDR3 totals 15 residues. Germline V gene lookup returns CDR1 MGHRA and CDR2 YSYEKL. This CDR3 reads CASSYRTGVSYEQYF. The CDR3 DNA reads TGCGCCAGCAGCTATCGAACAGGGGTCTCCTACGAGCAGTACTTC.